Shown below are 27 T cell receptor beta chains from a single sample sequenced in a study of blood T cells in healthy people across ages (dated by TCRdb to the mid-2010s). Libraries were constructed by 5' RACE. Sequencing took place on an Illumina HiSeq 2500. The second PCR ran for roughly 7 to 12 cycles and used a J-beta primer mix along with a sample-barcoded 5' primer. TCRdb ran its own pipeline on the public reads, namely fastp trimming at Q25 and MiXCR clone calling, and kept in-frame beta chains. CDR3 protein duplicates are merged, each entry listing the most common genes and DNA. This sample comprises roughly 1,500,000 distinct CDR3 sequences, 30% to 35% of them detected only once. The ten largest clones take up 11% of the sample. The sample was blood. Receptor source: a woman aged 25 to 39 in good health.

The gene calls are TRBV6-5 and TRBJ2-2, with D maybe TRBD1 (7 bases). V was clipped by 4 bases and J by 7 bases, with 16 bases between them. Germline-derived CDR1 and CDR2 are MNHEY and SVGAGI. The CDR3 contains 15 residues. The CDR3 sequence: CASSFQGGDSGELFF. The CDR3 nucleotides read TGTGCCAGCAGTTTCCAGGGGGGCGATAGCGGGGAGCTGTTTTTT.

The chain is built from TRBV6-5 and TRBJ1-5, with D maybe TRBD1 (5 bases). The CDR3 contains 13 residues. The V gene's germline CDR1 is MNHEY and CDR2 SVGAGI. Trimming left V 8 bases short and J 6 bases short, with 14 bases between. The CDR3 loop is CASASGTSQPQHF. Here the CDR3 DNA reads TGTGCCAGCGCCTCAGGGACGTCTCAGCCCCAGCATTTT.

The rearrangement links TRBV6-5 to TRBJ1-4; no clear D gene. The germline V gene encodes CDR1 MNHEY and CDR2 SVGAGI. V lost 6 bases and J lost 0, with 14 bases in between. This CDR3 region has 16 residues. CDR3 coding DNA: TGTGCCAGCAGCCCAATGCCAGCCGCAACTAATGAAAAACTGTTTTTT. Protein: CASSPMPAATNEKLFF.

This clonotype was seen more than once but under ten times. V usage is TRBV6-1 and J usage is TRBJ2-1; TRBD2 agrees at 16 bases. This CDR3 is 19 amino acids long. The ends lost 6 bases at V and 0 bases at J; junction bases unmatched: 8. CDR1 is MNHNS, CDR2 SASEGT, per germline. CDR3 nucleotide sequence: TGTGCCAGCAGCGGTACCGGGACTAGCGGGGGGGCCTCCTACAATGAGCAGTTCTTC. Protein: CASSGTGTSGGASYNEQFF.

CDR3 DNA: TGTGCCATCAGTGACGGGGCGGGGACCGGTGAAAAACTGTTTTTT. Its protein is CAISDGAGTGEKLFF. The V gene is TRBV10-3, the J gene TRBJ1-4, with D possibly matching TRBD1 (5 bases). V gave up 3 bases and J gave up 7 bases, with 15 bases separating them. The CDR3 is 15 amino acids. From germline, CDR1 is ENHRY and CDR2 SYGVKD.

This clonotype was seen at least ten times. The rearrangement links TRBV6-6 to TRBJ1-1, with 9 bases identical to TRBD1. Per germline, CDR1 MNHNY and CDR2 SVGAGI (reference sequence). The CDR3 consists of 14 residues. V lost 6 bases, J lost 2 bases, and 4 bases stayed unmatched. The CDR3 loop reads CASSPQGANTEAFF. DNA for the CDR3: TGTGCCAGCAGCCCACAGGGGGCAAACACTGAAGCTTTCTTT.

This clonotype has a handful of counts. The CDR3 nucleotides are TGCGCCAGCAGCCCTGGTTCTGGGGCGGGACGAACAGATACGCAGTATTTT. It specifies CASSPGSGAGRTDTQYF. The chain joins TRBV4-1 to TRBJ2-3, with D perhaps matching TRBD2 (6 bases). CDR1 is MGHRA, CDR2 YSYEKL, per germline. V lost 4 bases and J 3 bases, leaving 20 bases between the germline ends. The CDR3 has 17 residues.

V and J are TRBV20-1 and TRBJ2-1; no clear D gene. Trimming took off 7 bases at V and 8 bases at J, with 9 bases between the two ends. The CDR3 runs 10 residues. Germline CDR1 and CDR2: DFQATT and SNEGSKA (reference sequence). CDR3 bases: TGCAGTGTGCGTCGCGATGAGCAGTTCTTC. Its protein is CSVRRDEQFF.

The CDR3 region is CASKTSGRPEETQYF. The CDR3, as DNA: TGCGCCAGCAAGACTAGCGGGAGGCCTGAAGAGACCCAGTACTTC. J is TRBJ2-5 and V is TRBV10-2; 13 nucleotides align to TRBD2. CDR3 length: 15 amino acids. Germline values: CDR1 WSHSY, CDR2 SAAADI. With 7 bases clipped from V and 3 bases from J, the junction kept 5 bases outside the gene matches.

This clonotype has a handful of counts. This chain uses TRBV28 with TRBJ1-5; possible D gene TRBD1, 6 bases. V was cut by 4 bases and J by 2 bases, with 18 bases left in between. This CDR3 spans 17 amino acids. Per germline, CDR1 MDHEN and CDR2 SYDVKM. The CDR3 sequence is CASSYRYRELRNQPQHF. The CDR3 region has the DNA TGTGCCAGCAGTTACCGATACAGGGAGCTACGCAATCAGCCCCAGCATTTT.

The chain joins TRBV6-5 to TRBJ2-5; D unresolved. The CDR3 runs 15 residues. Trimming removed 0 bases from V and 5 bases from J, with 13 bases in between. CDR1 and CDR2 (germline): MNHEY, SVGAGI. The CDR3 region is CASSYSSGARETQYF. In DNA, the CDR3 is TGTGCCAGCAGTTACTCCTCCGGTGCCCGGGAGACCCAGTACTTC.

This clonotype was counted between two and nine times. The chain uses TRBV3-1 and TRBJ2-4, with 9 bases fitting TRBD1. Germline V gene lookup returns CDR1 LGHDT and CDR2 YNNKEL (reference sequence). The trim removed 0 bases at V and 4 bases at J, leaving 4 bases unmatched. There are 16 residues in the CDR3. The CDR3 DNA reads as TGTGCCAGCAGCCAAGAGTTGACAGGGGGAAAAAACATTCAGTACTTC. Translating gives CASSQELTGGKNIQYF.

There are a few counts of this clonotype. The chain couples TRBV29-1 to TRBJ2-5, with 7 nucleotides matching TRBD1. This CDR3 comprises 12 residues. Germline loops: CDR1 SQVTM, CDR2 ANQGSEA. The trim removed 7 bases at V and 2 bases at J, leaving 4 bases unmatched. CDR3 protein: CSAGQLQETQYF. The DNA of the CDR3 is TGCAGCGCGGGACAGCTACAAGAGACCCAGTACTTC.

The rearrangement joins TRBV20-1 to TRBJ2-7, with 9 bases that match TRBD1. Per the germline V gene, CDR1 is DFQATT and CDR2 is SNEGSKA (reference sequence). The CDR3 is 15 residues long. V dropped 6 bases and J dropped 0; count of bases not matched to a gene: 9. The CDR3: CSASPGTGSSYEQYF. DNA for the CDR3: TGCAGTGCCTCTCCCGGGACAGGGAGCTCCTACGAGCAGTACTTC.

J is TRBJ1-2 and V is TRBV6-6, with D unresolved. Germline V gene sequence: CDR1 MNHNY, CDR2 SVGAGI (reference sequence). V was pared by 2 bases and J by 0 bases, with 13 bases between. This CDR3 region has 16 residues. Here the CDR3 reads CASSYKSPRANYGYTF. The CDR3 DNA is TGTGCCAGCAGTTACAAATCCCCTCGAGCTAACTATGGCTACACCTTC.

CDR3 amino acids: CSGTGWWAPYEQFF. The CDR3 DNA follows: TGCAGCGGCACAGGCTGGTGGGCCCCTTATGAGCAGTTCTTC. The genes are TRBV29-1 and TRBJ2-1; maybe TRBD1 (5 bases). V shed 7 bases and J shed 8 bases, with 21 bases lying between them. The CDR3 covers 14 residues. Germline-derived CDR1 and CDR2 are SQVTM and ANQGSEA.

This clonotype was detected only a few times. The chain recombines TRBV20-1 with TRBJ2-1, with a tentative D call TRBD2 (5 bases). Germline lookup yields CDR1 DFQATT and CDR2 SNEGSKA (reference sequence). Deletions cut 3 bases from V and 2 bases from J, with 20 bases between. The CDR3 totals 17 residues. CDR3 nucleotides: TGCAGTGCTAGCGATATAGGACTCAGATCCCCCTACAATGAGCAGTTCTTC. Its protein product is CSASDIGLRSPYNEQFF.

CDR3 in amino acids: CASSPHIGTGGSYEQYF. The CDR3 coding sequence is TGTGCCAGCAGTCCACACATCGGGACAGGGGGCTCCTACGAGCAGTACTTC. The chain recombines TRBV25-1 with TRBJ2-7; 11 nucleotides align to TRBD1. Germline CDR1 reads MGHDK; CDR2 reads SYGVNS. With V trimmed by 5 bases and J by 0 bases, 9 bases remained unmatched. This CDR3 comprises 17 residues.

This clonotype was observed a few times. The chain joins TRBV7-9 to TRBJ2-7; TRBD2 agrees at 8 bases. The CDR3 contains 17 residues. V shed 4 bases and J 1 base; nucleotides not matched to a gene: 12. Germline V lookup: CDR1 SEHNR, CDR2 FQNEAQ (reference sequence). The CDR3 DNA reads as TGTGCCAGCAGCTCCACGACACTAGCGGCCAAATCCTACGAGCAGTACTTC. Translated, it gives CASSSTTLAAKSYEQYF.

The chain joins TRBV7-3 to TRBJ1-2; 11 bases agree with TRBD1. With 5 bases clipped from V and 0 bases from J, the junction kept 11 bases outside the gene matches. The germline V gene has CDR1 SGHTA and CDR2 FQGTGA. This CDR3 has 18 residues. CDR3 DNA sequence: TGTGCCAGCAGCCTGGGCGGGACAGGGGGGCCAGCTAACTATGGCTACACCTTC. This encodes CASSLGGTGGPANYGYTF.

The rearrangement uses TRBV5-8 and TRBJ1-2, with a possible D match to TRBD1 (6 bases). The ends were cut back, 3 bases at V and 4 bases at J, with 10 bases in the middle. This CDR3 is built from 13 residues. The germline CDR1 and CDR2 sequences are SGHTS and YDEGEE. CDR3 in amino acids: CASSSWGAYGYTF. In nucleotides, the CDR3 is TGTGCCAGCAGCTCGTGGGGGGCCTATGGCTACACCTTC.

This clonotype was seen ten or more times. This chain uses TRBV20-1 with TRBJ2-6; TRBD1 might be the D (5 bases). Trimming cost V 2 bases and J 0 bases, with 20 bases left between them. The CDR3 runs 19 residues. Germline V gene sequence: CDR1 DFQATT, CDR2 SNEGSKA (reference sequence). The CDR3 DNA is TGCAGTGCTAGACCCAGTGGGGCAGAACCACTCTCTGGGGCCAACGTCCTGACTTTC. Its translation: CSARPSGAEPLSGANVLTF.

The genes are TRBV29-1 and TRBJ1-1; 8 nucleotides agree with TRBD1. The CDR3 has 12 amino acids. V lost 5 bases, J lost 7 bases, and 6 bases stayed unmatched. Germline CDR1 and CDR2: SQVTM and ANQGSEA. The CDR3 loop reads CSVLGQEIEAFF. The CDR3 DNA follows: TGCAGCGTTCTGGGACAGGAGATTGAAGCTTTCTTT.

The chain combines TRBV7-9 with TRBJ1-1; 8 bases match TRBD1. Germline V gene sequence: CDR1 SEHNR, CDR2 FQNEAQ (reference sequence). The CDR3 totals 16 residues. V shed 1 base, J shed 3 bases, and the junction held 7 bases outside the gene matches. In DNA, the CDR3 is TGTGCCAGCAGCTTAGAGGTTAACAGGGGGTACACTGAAGCTTTCTTT. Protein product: CASSLEVNRGYTEAFF. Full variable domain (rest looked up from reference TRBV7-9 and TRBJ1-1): DTGVSQNPRHKITKRGQNVTFRCDPISEHNRLYWYRQTLGQGPEFLTYFQNEAQLEKSRLLSDRFSAERPKGSFSTLEIQRTEQGDSAMYLCASSLEVNRGYTEAFFGQGTRLTVV.

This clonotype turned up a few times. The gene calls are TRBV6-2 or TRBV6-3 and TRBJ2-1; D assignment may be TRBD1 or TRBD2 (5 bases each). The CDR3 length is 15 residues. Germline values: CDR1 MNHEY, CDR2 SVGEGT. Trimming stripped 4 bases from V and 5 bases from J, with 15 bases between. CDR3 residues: CASSSGTPAHNEQFF. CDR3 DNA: TGTGCCAGCAGTTCCGGGACCCCTGCACACAATGAGCAGTTCTTC.

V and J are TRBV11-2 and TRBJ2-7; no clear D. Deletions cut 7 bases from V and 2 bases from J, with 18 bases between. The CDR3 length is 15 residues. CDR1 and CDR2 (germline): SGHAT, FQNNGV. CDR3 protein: CASTPSPTGAYEQYF. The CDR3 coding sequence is TGTGCCAGCACTCCCTCCCCCACCGGAGCCTACGAGCAGTACTTC.

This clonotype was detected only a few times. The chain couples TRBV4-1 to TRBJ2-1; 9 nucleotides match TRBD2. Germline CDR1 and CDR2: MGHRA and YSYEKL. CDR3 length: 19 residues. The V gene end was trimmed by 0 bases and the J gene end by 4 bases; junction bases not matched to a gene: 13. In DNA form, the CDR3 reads TGCGCCAGCAGCCAAGATCCCCAGCTAGCGGGATTTGGGTACAATGAGCAGTTCTTC. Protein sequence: CASSQDPQLAGFGYNEQFF.